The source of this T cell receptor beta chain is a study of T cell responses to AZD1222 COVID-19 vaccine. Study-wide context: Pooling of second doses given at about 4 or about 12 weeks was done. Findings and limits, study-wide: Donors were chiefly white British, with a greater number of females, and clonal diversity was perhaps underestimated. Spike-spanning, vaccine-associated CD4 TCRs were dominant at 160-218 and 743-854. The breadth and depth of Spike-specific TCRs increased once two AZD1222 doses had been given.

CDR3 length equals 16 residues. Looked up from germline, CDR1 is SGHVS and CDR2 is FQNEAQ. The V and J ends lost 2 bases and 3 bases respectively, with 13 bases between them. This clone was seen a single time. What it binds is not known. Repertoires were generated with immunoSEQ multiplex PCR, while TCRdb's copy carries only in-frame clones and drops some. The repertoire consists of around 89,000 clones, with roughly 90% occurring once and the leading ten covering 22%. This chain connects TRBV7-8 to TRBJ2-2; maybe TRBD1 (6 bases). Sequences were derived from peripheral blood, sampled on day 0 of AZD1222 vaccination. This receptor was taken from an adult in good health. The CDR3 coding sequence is TGTGCCAGCAGCTTACGGGCAGGGGTGGACACCGGGGAGCTGTTTTTT. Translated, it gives CASSLRAGVDTGELFF.